This note documents a single TCR beta chain sequence. The antigen is undetermined. The V end was cut by 5 bases, the J end by 3 bases, with 5 bases between. The CDR3 runs 12 residues. Germline CDR1 and CDR2: SEHNR and FQNEAQ (reference sequence). This specimen belongs to a study of shared clonotypes between healthy human individuals. Study overall: Per donor, CD8 memory used one plate, CD8 naive used two, CD4 memory used three and CD4 naive used three. Regarding the study as a whole: Some clonotypes were shared by all four sorted-subset donors, while others were not shared. The non-shared ones had lower generation probabilities than the shared ones. Naive subsets typically showed greater estimated richness than memory subsets.

The DNA input per sorted-subset replicate PCR was roughly 0.2 ug, corresponding to around 30,000 T cell genomes. Produced via immunoSEQ multiplex PCR; TCRdb's table is partial and in-frame only. Here the sample spans 1,400,000 or so clones, around 98.5% being singletons. This chain links TRBV7-9 with TRBJ1-5; D is uncertain. The clonotype comes from a man in his thirties or forties in good health. Sequenced input: naive CD4+ T cells sorted from blood. The subset is: CD45RA+ positively selected. The CDR3 spells CASSVYNQPQHF. The DNA for the CDR3 is TGTGCCAGCAGCGTTTACAATCAGCCCCAGCATTTT.